This T cell receptor (beta chain) originates from a study of T cell changes during pregnancy in multiple sclerosis. This table comes from immunoSEQ multiplex PCR, and its TCRdb copy is limited to in-frame clones, with some not included. This table has around 45,000 clones, 80% to 95% appearing once. The length of the CDR3 is 15 residues. V lost 3 bases and J lost 4; bases outside the gene matches: 4. Germline CDR1 is SGHTA and CDR2 is FQGNSA. The sequencing here drew on CD4+ T cells from peripheral blood mononuclear cells, taken in the third trimester of pregnancy. This sequence joins TRBV7-2 and TRBJ1-3, with TRBD1 matching over 9 bases. The source is a female donor with multiple sclerosis, enrolled in a pregnancy study. CDR3 nucleotides: TGTGCCAGCAGCTTCGGACAGGGGAGGGGAAACACCATATATTTT. Translating it yields CASSFGQGRGNTIYF. Looking up the rest from reference TRBV7-2 and TRBJ1-3 gives the full variable domain: GAGVSQSPSNKVTEKGKDVELRCDPISGHTALYWYRQSLGQGLEFLIYFQGNSAPDKSGLPSDRFSAERTGGSVSTLTIQRTQQEDSAVYLCASSFGQGRGNTIYFGEGSWLTVV.